The 30 T cell receptor beta chains reported below all come from one sample, sequenced in a study of T cell clonality in common variable immunodeficiency. Study-level points and caveats: In common variable immunodeficiency, TCR beta chains reportedly carried fewer deletions and N-nucleotide insertions.

TCRdb's table, derived via immunoSEQ multiplex PCR, lists solely in-frame clones and lacks some. The repertoire consists of approximately 30,000 clones, none detected only once. These receptors have no identified antigens. Source material: peripheral blood mononuclear cells. The source of these receptors is a human donor with common variable immunodeficiency.

This clone was observed many times. The read halts 3 residues ahead of the CDR3 end, with the missing end drawn from the germline J gene. The gene calls are TRBV5-8 and TRBJ2-4; D possibly corresponds to TRBD2 (7 bases). Germline CDR1 and CDR2: SGHTS and YDEGEE. Trimming removed 2 bases at V and 9 bases at J, with 12 bases between. This CDR3 has 13 residues. CDR3 residues: CASSLQGGSIQYF. The sequenced CDR3 bases are TGTGCCAGCAGCTTACAGGGAGGGAGCATT.

Comment on this clone: Coverage ceases 3 residues before the CDR3 finishes, and the germline J gene fills in the end. V is TRBV19 and J is TRBJ2-1; 16 bases map to TRBD2. Unmatched junction bases numbered 16, after V lost 5 bases and J lost 9 bases. The CDR3 length is 19 residues. Germline CDR1 reads LNHDA; CDR2 reads SQIVND (reference sequence). The part of the CDR3 DNA that was read is TGTGCCAGTAGTGCCCGGACAGGGCAGGGACTAGCGGGAGGGGGTGAG. It translates to CASSARTGQGLAGGGE. The CDR3 in full is CASSARTGQGLAGGGEQFF.

About this clone: The read comes to an end 3 residues before the CDR3 does, leaving the germline J gene to fill in the end. The chain joins TRBV19 to TRBJ2-5, with 7 bases that match TRBD1. With V trimmed by 4 bases and J by 6 bases, 11 bases remained unmatched. This CDR3 is built from 15 residues. The germline V gene has CDR1 LNHDA and CDR2 SQIVND (reference sequence). The CDR3 bases that were read are TGTGCCAGTAGTAAGGGGGCAAATAGCAATCAGACC. Translation: CASSKGANSNQT. The complete CDR3 sequence is CASSKGANSNQTQYF.

A remark on this clone: From the germline J gene comes the end of the CDR3, since the read stops 3 residues before it. This chain uses TRBV19 with TRBJ2-7; D possibly corresponds to TRBD1 (5 bases). The CDR3 length is 12 residues. V lost 4 bases, J lost 2 bases, and 6 bases lay in between. Germline loops: CDR1 LNHDA, CDR2 SQIVND (reference sequence). The DNA read from the CDR3 is TGTGCCAGTAGTAAGGGGACCTACGAG. Translated: CASSKGTYE. From start to end, the CDR3 is CASSKGTYEQYF.

In regard to this clone: Distinct nucleotide sequences in the sample also encode this CDR3. The CDR3: CASSPVLEGIGEAFF. CDR3 DNA (partial): TGTGCCAGCAGCCCGGTGTTGGAGGGGATAGGGGAA. V gene TRBV7-3 combines with J gene TRBJ1-1; TRBD1 is a possible D gene (5 bases). The missing CDR3 end, 3 residues past where the read stops, is filled in from the germline J gene. The CDR3 covers 15 residues. Germline V gives CDR1 SGHTA, CDR2 FQGTGA.

This clone occurred a few times. The read ends 3 residues shy of where the CDR3 ends; the end is completed using the germline J gene. V and J are TRBV7-2 and TRBJ2-5; unclear D gene. The CDR3 is 11 amino acids. The germline gives CDR1 SGHTA, CDR2 FQGNSA. V lost 5 bases and J lost 7, with 8 bases in between. Partial CDR3 DNA: TGTGCCAGCAGCCCCAGTCGGACC. Protein: CASSPSRT. Given in full, the CDR3 is CASSPSRTQYF.

As for this clone: The read halts 3 residues ahead of the CDR3 end, with the missing end drawn from the germline J gene. This chain links TRBV19 with TRBJ2-7; TRBD2 agrees at 11 bases. Germline V gene data show CDR1 as LNHDA and CDR2 as SQIVND (reference sequence). The CDR3 length is 14 residues. The V and J ends lost 4 bases and 2 bases, in that order; junction bases with no gene match: 1. Here the CDR3 reads CASSRLAGTYEQYF. The CDR3 DNA, read in part, is TGTGCCAGTAGTAGACTAGCGGGGACCTACGAG.

CDR3 bases read: TGTGCCAGCAGCTTGGGACAGGGGCCATATCAGCCC. Protein sequence: CASSLGQGPYQP. The full CDR3 is CASSLGQGPYQPQHF. The chain links TRBV7-9 to TRBJ1-5, with 10 nucleotides matching TRBD1. The read terminates 3 residues ahead of where the CDR3 ends, so the germline J gene completes it. The CDR3 length is 15 residues. The V gene's germline CDR1 is SEHNR and CDR2 FQNEAQ (reference sequence). Trimming cost V 3 bases and J 5 bases; bases outside gene matches: 4.

This clone was seen only a few times. With the read ending 3 residues before the CDR3 end, the germline J gene is used to fill in that end. The V call is TRBV18, the J call TRBJ2-7; TRBD2 aligns across 7 bases. Per germline, CDR1 KGHSH and CDR2 LQKENI. This CDR3 contains 13 residues. J gave up 3 bases and V 5 bases, and 4 bases lay outside the gene matches. The CDR3 loop reads CASSFERDYEQYF. The CDR3 bases that were read are TGTGCCAGCTCATTTGAGCGGGACTACGAG. Using reference TRBV18 and TRBJ2-7 for the parts outside the CDR3, the full variable domain is NAGVMQNPRHLVRRRGQEARLRCSPMKGHSHVYWYRQLPEEGLKFMVYLQKENIIDESGMPKERFSAEFPKEGPSILRIQQVVRGDSAAYFCASSFERDYEQYFGPGTRLTVT.

Ten or more counts support this clone. Read sequence stops 3 residues before the CDR3 end, and the germline J gene provides the missing end. The genes are TRBV11-2 and TRBJ2-7; D call uncertain. This CDR3 comprises 15 residues. The germline V and J ends were trimmed by 3 bases and 0 bases, with 12 bases remaining between them. The germline gives CDR1 SGHAT, CDR2 FQNNGV. The CDR3 spells CASSFVSASSYEQYF. The CDR3 bases that were read are TGTGCCAGCAGCTTCGTATCGGCTAGCTCCTACGAG.

Comments on this clone: The CDR3 end is not reached by the read, which stops 3 residues before it; the germline J gene fills it in. The genes are TRBV29-1 and TRBJ2-5; TRBD1 aligns across 12 bases. The CDR3 loop spans 15 amino acids. The germline gives CDR1 SQVTM, CDR2 ANQGSEA. Unmatched junction bases numbered 10, after V lost 6 bases and J lost 5 bases. The sequenced CDR3 bases are TGCAGCGTACTGCCGGGACAGGGGGCCATGGAGACC. As protein: CSVLPGQGAMET. The CDR3 as a whole reads CSVLPGQGAMETQYF.

This clone was seen many times. The read gets to within 3 residues of the CDR3 end, and the germline J gene fills in the rest. The genes are TRBV5-1 and TRBJ2-1; the match to TRBD2 covers 14 bases. In germline, CDR1 is SGHRS, CDR2 YFSETQ. After removal of 3 bases from V and 9 bases from J, the junction contained 11 bases not matched to a gene. This CDR3 region has 17 residues. The CDR3 protein is CASSSYGTSGSGSEQFF. The CDR3 bases that were read are TGCGCCAGCAGCTCCTACGGGACTAGCGGGAGTGGGAGTGAG.

This clone was counted at least ten times. The sequenced fragment ends 3 residues before the CDR3 boundary, so the rest is inferred from the germline J gene. This chain uses TRBV5-1 with TRBJ2-1, with TRBD1 as a possible D gene (6 bases). The germline CDR1 and CDR2 sequences are SGHRS and YFSETQ. The CDR3 length is 16 residues. Trimming shortened V by 4 bases and J by 2 bases, and 16 bases separated the two germline ends. CDR3: CASSIRTAQTYNEQFF. The sequenced CDR3 bases are TGCGCCAGCAGCATAAGGACAGCCCAAACCTACAATGAG.

This clone was found a few times. The read ends 3 residues early relative to the CDR3; the germline J gene fills the gap. The V call is TRBV20-1, the J call TRBJ1-1, with 7 positions matching TRBD1. V dropped 1 base and J dropped 0; count of bases not matched to a gene: 8. This CDR3 has 16 amino acids. The germline gives CDR1 DFQATT, CDR2 SNEGSKA (reference sequence). The DNA read from the CDR3 is TGCAGTGCTAGAGGTTATACGACAGGGCTGAACACTGAA. The encoded protein is CSARGYTTGLNTE. From start to end, the CDR3 is CSARGYTTGLNTEAFF.

This clone has just a few counts. The CDR3 end lies 3 residues beyond the end of the read and is filled in from the germline J gene. The chain joins TRBV5-6 to TRBJ2-7, with 7 bases that match TRBD1. The CDR3 extends over 14 amino acids. Germline values: CDR1 SGHDT, CDR2 YYEEEE. The V and J ends lost 0 bases and 5 bases, in that order; junction bases with no gene match: 5. The sequenced part of the CDR3 DNA is TGTGCCAGCAGCTTGGGCGGACAGGTCGACGAG. It yields the protein CASSLGGQVDE. The full CDR3 reads CASSLGGQVDEQYF. Combining the CDR3 with reference TRBV5-6 and TRBJ2-7 gives the whole variable domain DAGVTQSPTHLIKTRGQQVTLRCSPKSGHDTVSWYQQALGQGPQFIFQYYEEEERQRGNFPDRFSGHQFPNYSSELNVNALLLGDSALYLCASSLGGQVDEQYFGPGTRLTVT.

This clone has just a few counts. The read ends 3 residues early relative to the CDR3; the germline J gene fills the gap. The chain carries TRBV5-6 and TRBJ2-3, with unresolved D. Germline-derived CDR1 and CDR2 are SGHDT and YYEEEE. Trimming removed 3 bases at V and 0 bases at J, with 11 bases between. CDR3 length: 15 amino acids. The sequenced CDR3 bases are TGTGCCAGCAGCTCCTCAGTGTTTAGCACAGATACG. It encodes CASSSSVFSTDT. The whole CDR3 reads CASSSSVFSTDTQYF.

This clone has a handful of counts. The read gets to within 3 residues of the CDR3 end, and the germline J gene fills in the rest. The chain uses TRBV6-1 and TRBJ2-7, with D possibly matching TRBD2 (5 bases). The CDR3 spans 15 residues. The V end lost 0 bases, the J end lost 3 bases, and 12 bases lay between the germline ends. Germline V gene lookup returns CDR1 MNHNS and CDR2 SASEGT. CDR3 sequence: CASSEAGDTFYEQYF. CDR3 bases read: TGTGCCAGCAGTGAAGCCGGGGATACCTTCTACGAG.

In its sample, this clone was seen a few times. The DNA ends 3 residues before the CDR3 does, and the rest of the CDR3 is filled in from the germline J gene. The chain couples TRBV7-3 to TRBJ2-5; 7 nucleotides align to TRBD1. CDR1 and CDR2 (germline): SGHTA, FQGTGA. Losses at the gene ends were 5 bases for V and 2 bases for J; bases not matched to a gene: 8. The CDR3 consists of 15 residues. The sequenced part of the CDR3 DNA is TGTGCCAGCAGCGCACGCCGGGACAGACAAGAGACC. Amino acid sequence: CASSARRDRQET. The full-length CDR3 reads as CASSARRDRQETQYF.

Many counts were recorded for this clone. The CDR3 end lies 3 residues beyond the end of the read and is filled in from the germline J gene. The V gene is TRBV20-1, the J gene TRBJ2-1, with 13 bases aligning to TRBD2. The germline V gene encodes CDR1 DFQATT and CDR2 SNEGSKA (reference sequence). Unmatched junction bases numbered 4, after V lost 5 bases and J lost 6 bases. The CDR3 spans 14 residues. The sequenced part of the CDR3 DNA is TGCAGTGCTTGGACTAGCGGGAGAAGCAATGAG. It specifies CSAWTSGRSNE. The CDR3 reads in full as CSAWTSGRSNEQFF.

This clone was recorded at least ten times. The sequenced fragment ends 3 residues before the CDR3 boundary, so the rest is inferred from the germline J gene. The rearrangement uses TRBV7-9 and TRBJ2-2; D unclear. In germline, CDR1 is SEHNR, CDR2 FQNEAQ (reference sequence). V was clipped by 5 bases and J by 4 bases, with 11 bases between them. There are 14 residues in the CDR3. Partial CDR3 DNA: TGTGCCAGCAGCATCTCTACAGTCACCGGGGAG. This gives the protein CASSISTVTGE. The full CDR3 is CASSISTVTGELFF.

This clone has at least ten counts. The sequence runs out 3 residues before the end of the CDR3; the remainder is reconstructed from the germline J gene. The chain is built from TRBV7-9 and TRBJ2-3, with TRBD2 as a possible D gene (5 bases). Germline CDR1 reads SEHNR; CDR2 reads FQNEAQ (reference sequence). V was trimmed by 5 bases and J by 2 bases, leaving 11 bases between them. CDR3 length equals 14 residues. The CDR3 sequence: CASSPSGITDTQYF. The CDR3 bases that were read are TGTGCCAGCAGCCCCAGCGGAATCACAGATACG. The full variable domain, rest sourced from reference TRBV7-9 and TRBJ2-3, is DTGVSQNPRHKITKRGQNVTFRCDPISEHNRLYWYRQTLGQGPEFLTYFQNEAQLEKSRLLSDRFSAERPKGSFSTLEIQRTEQGDSAMYLCASSPSGITDTQYFGPGTRLTVL.

A word on this clone: Sequencing ends 3 residues short of the CDR3 end; the germline J gene provides the rest. V usage is TRBV7-9 and J usage is TRBJ2-1; 10 positions agree with TRBD1. The CDR3 covers 15 residues. The germline V gene has CDR1 SEHNR and CDR2 FQNEAQ (reference sequence). J was trimmed by 8 bases and V by 3 bases; bases with no gene match: 7. The sequenced part of the CDR3 DNA is TGTGCCAGCAGCTTCAGGGACAGGGGAGTCCATGAG. This gives the protein CASSFRDRGVHE. The CDR3 in its entirety is CASSFRDRGVHEQFF.

With respect to this clone: The read falls 3 residues short of the CDR3 end, and the missing part is taken from the germline J gene. The rearrangement uses TRBV19 and TRBJ2-7; TRBD1 matches at 8 bases. CDR3 size: 15 residues. Trimming took 6 bases from V and 5 from J; bases not matched to a gene: 12. Germline V CDR1 and CDR2: LNHDA, SQIVND (reference sequence). The CDR3 sequence is CASSEQNRGIDEQYF. Incomplete CDR3 DNA: TGTGCCAGTAGCGAACAGAACAGGGGGATCGACGAG.

On this clone: With the read ending 3 residues before the CDR3 end, the germline J gene is used to fill in that end. V is TRBV19 and J is TRBJ2-5, with TRBD2 as a possible D gene (5 bases). Germline lookup yields CDR1 LNHDA and CDR2 SQIVND (reference sequence). The CDR3 runs 14 residues. V was shortened by 5 bases and J by 0 bases, with 10 bases between the two germline ends. Here the CDR3 reads CASSWSGYQETQYF. CDR3 bases read: TGTGCCAGTAGTTGGAGCGGCTACCAAGAGACC. Together with reference TRBV19 and TRBJ2-5, the CDR3 gives the full variable domain: DGGITQSPKYLFRKEGQNVTLSCEQNLNHDAMYWYRQDPGQGLRLIYYSQIVNDFQKGDIAEGYSVSREKKESFPLTVTSAQKNPTAFYLCASSWSGYQETQYFGPGTRLLVL.

About this clone itself: From the germline J gene comes the end of the CDR3, since the read stops 3 residues before it. The chain combines TRBV7-3 with TRBJ2-2; D remains ambiguous. The length of the CDR3 is 14 residues. Germline-derived CDR1 and CDR2 are SGHTA and FQGTGA. V lost 5 bases, J lost 3 bases, and 10 bases lay in between. CDR3 bases read: TGTGCCAGCAGCCCCCGGTTGCACACCGGGGAG. Residues: CASSPRLHTGE. The full CDR3 protein is CASSPRLHTGELFF.

This clone has at least ten counts. The CDR3 end lies 3 residues beyond the end of the read and is filled in from the germline J gene. The gene calls are TRBV27 and TRBJ2-1; the D gene is possibly TRBD2 (5 bases). Looked up from germline, CDR1 is MNHEY and CDR2 is SMNVEV (reference sequence). This CDR3 region has 15 residues. V gave up 5 bases and J gave up 2 bases, with 13 bases separating them. Incomplete CDR3 DNA: TGTGCCAGCAGTATCCAGCGGCGGGCCTACAATGAG. Amino acids: CASSIQRRAYNE. The complete CDR3 reads CASSIQRRAYNEQFF.

About this clone itself: The sequenced fragment ends 3 residues before the CDR3 boundary, so the rest is inferred from the germline J gene. V usage is TRBV11-3 and J usage is TRBJ2-3; 9 bases agree with TRBD1. The CDR3 contains 14 residues. V lost 5 bases and J lost 6; bases outside the gene matches: 6. The germline gives CDR1 SGHNT, CDR2 YENEEA. The CDR3 sequence: CASSPGQGFDTQYF. The sequenced CDR3 bases are TGTGCCAGCAGCCCGGGACAGGGATTTGATACG.

By sample fraction, this clone is medium-sized. The read falls 3 residues short of the CDR3 end, and the missing part is taken from the germline J gene. The chain uses TRBV20-1 and TRBJ2-1; D is possibly TRBD2 (6 bases). Germline CDR1 and CDR2: DFQATT and SNEGSKA (reference sequence). V was pared by 4 bases and J by 6 bases, with 19 bases between. The CDR3 loop spans 15 amino acids. The CDR3 DNA, read in part, is TGCAGTGCTATACCCCCGGCTAGCGCACGCAATGAG. Its translation is CSAIPPASARNE. The complete CDR3 reads CSAIPPASARNEQFF.

This clone is medium-sized by share. The read stops 3 residues short of the end of the CDR3; the missing end is completed from the germline J gene. The chain recombines TRBV29-1 with TRBJ2-7, with D maybe TRBD1 (6 bases). The V gene's germline CDR1 is SQVTM and CDR2 ANQGSEA. V lost 4 bases to trimming and J lost 6 bases, with 19 bases between them. CDR3 size: 14 residues. CDR3 DNA (partial): TGCAGCGTTGTGGCGGGCAGGGGTTGGGTCGAG. Protein product: CSVVAGRGWVE. The CDR3 in its entirety is CSVVAGRGWVEQYF.

About this clone: With the read ending 3 residues before the CDR3 end, the germline J gene is used to fill in that end. This chain connects TRBV7-3 to TRBJ1-1; 9 nucleotides match TRBD1. This CDR3 has 16 amino acids. The trim removed 5 bases at V and 4 bases at J, leaving 11 bases unmatched. The germline CDR1 and CDR2 sequences are SGHTA and FQGTGA. Partial CDR3 DNA: TGTGCCAGCAGCCGGGGACAGGGTTATCTGGGCACTGAA. Translation gives CASSRGQGYLGTE. The entire CDR3 reads CASSRGQGYLGTEAFF.